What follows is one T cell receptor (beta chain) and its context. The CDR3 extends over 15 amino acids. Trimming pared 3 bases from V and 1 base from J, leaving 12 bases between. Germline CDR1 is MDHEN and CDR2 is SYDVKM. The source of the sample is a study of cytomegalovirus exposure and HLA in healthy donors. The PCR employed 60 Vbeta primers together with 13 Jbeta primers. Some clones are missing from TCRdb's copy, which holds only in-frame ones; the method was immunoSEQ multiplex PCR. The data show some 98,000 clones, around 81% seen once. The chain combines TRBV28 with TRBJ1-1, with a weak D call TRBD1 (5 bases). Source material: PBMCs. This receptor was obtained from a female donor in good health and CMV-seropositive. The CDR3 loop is CASSFRRQGNTEAFF. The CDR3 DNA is TGTGCCAGCAGTTTTCGAAGGCAGGGGAACACTGAAGCTTTCTTT.